One and the same sample provided the 14 T cell receptor beta chains below, sequenced in a study of blood T cell repertoires in COVID-19. Produced via immunoSEQ multiplex PCR; TCRdb's table is partial and in-frame only. The sample lists approximately 220,000 clones; 80% were seen once. The specimen was PBMCs or T cells enriched from blood (not recorded which). The receptors stem from a woman in her forties with acute COVID-19.

J is TRBJ2-7 and V is TRBV5-1; 7 positions agree with TRBD2. The junction had 9 bases not matched to a gene; V was cut back by 4 bases and J by 2 bases. This CDR3 has 15 residues. Germline lookup yields CDR1 SGHRS and CDR2 YFSETQ. The CDR3 nucleotides read TGCGCCAGCAGCATCCAGGGAGGGCCCACCTACGAGCAGTACTTC. This sequence encodes CASSIQGGPTYEQYF.

Of note for this clone: The sample holds other DNA sequences that translate to the same CDR3. The genes are TRBV11-1 and TRBJ2-1; tentative D call: TRBD2 (6 bases). Trimming pared 5 bases from V and 7 bases from J, leaving 18 bases between. CDR3 length: 15 amino acids. CDR1 SGHAT and CDR2 FQDESV come from the germline V gene (reference sequence). The CDR3 nucleotides are TGTGCCAGCAGCCCTGCCGGATTAGGAGGGAATGAGCAGTTCTTC. Its protein product is CASSPAGLGGNEQFF.

The V gene is TRBV29-1, the J gene TRBJ1-2; 8 bases agree with TRBD1. The CDR3 has 11 amino acids. J was trimmed by 8 bases and V by 5 bases; bases with no gene match: 4. Per germline, CDR1 SQVTM and CDR2 ANQGSEA. The chain's CDR3 is CSVFDRGGYTF. DNA of the CDR3: TGCAGCGTTTTCGACAGGGGAGGCTACACCTTC. Looking up the rest from reference TRBV29-1 and TRBJ1-2 gives the full variable domain: SAVISQKPSRDICQRGTSLTIQCQVDSQVTMMFWYRQQPGQSLTLIATANQGSEATYESGFVIDKFPISRPNLTFSTLTVSNMSPEDSSIYLCSVFDRGGYTFGSGTRLTVV.

The chain carries TRBV18 and TRBJ1-2, with no clear D. CDR3 size: 17 residues. Trimming shortened V by 6 bases and J by 0 bases, and 20 bases separated the two germline ends. CDR1 is KGHSH, CDR2 LQKENI, per germline. CDR3 nucleotides: TGTGCCAGCTCCCCCGGCGGGCTCAACCCCGCTAACTATGGCTACACCTTC. It translates to CASSPGGLNPANYGYTF.

The chain uses TRBV19 and TRBJ1-2, with 9 bases fitting TRBD1. The CDR3 has 13 amino acids. V trimming: 8 bases; J trimming: 4 bases; junction bases outside the gene matches: 5. The germline V gene encodes CDR1 LNHDA and CDR2 SQIVND (reference sequence). CDR3 sequence: CASLPGQGYGYTF. For the CDR3, the DNA is TGTGCCAGTCTACCGGGACAGGGCTATGGCTACACCTTC.

The rearrangement uses TRBV4-2 and TRBJ2-2, with D unresolved. Germline V gene data show CDR1 as LGHNA and CDR2 as YNFKEQ. Between the trimmed V and J ends, which lost 6 bases and 3 bases, there was a span of 5 bases. CDR3 length equals 12 residues. Here the CDR3 reads CASSLYTGELFF. CDR3 in DNA: TGTGCCAGCAGTCTATACACCGGGGAGCTGTTTTTT.

The rearrangement joins TRBV3-1 (or the pseudogene TRBV3-2) to TRBJ1-1; TRBD1 might be the D (6 bases). Looked up from germline, CDR1 is LGHDT and CDR2 is YNNKEL (reference sequence). V lost 7 bases to trimming and J lost 1 base, with 16 bases between them. The CDR3 covers 15 residues. Here the CDR3 DNA reads TGTGCCAGCAACGAGAGGGGGAGCCCGAACACTGAAGCTTTCTTT. It codes for CASNERGSPNTEAFF.

Worth noting for this clone: A much larger clonotype is one base distant, so this may be a read error. Other nucleotide sequences in the sample specify the same CDR3. The chain's CDR3 is CASSPGGYGYTF. The CDR3 DNA reads TGTGCCAGCAGTCCAGGGGGCTATGGCTACACCTTC. The rearrangement links TRBV12-3 or TRBV12-4 to TRBJ1-2, with 7 bases matching TRBD1. After removal of 5 bases from V and 4 bases from J, the junction contained 1 base not matched to a gene. The CDR3 is 12 residues long.

The V gene is TRBV4-1, the J gene TRBJ2-1; D perhaps matches TRBD2 (6 bases). The CDR3 runs 17 residues. The germline CDR1 and CDR2 sequences are MGHRA and YSYEKL. Trimming removed 0 bases from V and 3 bases from J, with 15 bases in between. The CDR3 nucleotides are TGCGCCAGCAGCCAAGATGTGGGGGGAGGTCTCTACAATGAGCAGTTCTTC. This gives the protein CASSQDVGGGLYNEQFF.

This clone was seen a handful of times. The chain recombines TRBV3-1 (or the pseudogene TRBV3-2) with TRBJ1-6; no definite D call. Looked up from germline, CDR1 is LGHDT and CDR2 is YNNKEL (reference sequence). V was clipped by 6 bases and J by 10 bases, with 16 bases between them. The CDR3 spans 14 residues. The CDR3 DNA is TGTGCCAGCAGTCAGGAAGTTAGAGGGTCACCCCTCCACTTT. This translates into CASSQEVRGSPLHF.

This clone occurred once. The chain is built from TRBV10-3 and TRBJ2-3; 8 nucleotides line up with TRBD2. The ends lost 10 bases at V and 4 bases at J; junction bases unmatched: 7. The CDR3 runs to 13 residues. CDR1 is ENHRY and CDR2 is SYGVKD in the germline V gene. The CDR3 region has the DNA TGTGCCACCCGGGAGGGCCAGGCAGATACGCAGTATTTT. Translated, it gives CATREGQADTQYF.

V is TRBV7-9 and J is TRBJ1-2; TRBD1 might be the D (5 bases). The germline gives CDR1 SEHNR, CDR2 FQNEAQ (reference sequence). The CDR3 sequence is 14 residues long. Trimming took 0 bases from V and 5 from J, leaving 10 bases between them. CDR3 protein: CASSLAREGYGYTF. The DNA of the CDR3 is TGTGCCAGCAGCTTAGCCAGGGAGGGATATGGCTACACCTTC.

The V call is TRBV6-2 or TRBV6-3, the J call TRBJ2-1, with 11 bases that match TRBD2. The V gene end was trimmed by 4 bases and the J gene end by 0 bases; junction bases not matched to a gene: 14. Germline CDR1 is MNHEY and CDR2 is SVGEGT. CDR3 length: 20 amino acids. CDR3 sequence (DNA): TGTGCCAGCAGTTCCACCTGGGCTAGCGGGAGGTCCAGCTCCTACAATGAGCAGTTCTTC. Translating it yields CASSSTWASGRSSSYNEQFF.

The V and J genes are TRBV5-4 and TRBJ2-3; 8 bases map to TRBD2. The germline CDR1 and CDR2 sequences are SGHNT and YYREEE (reference sequence). This CDR3 is 16 amino acids long. With 4 bases clipped from V and 6 bases from J, the junction kept 13 bases outside the gene matches. CDR3 bases: TGTGCCAGCAGCCTTGTCGGACTAGCACCCCATGATACGCAGTATTTT. It specifies CASSLVGLAPHDTQYF.